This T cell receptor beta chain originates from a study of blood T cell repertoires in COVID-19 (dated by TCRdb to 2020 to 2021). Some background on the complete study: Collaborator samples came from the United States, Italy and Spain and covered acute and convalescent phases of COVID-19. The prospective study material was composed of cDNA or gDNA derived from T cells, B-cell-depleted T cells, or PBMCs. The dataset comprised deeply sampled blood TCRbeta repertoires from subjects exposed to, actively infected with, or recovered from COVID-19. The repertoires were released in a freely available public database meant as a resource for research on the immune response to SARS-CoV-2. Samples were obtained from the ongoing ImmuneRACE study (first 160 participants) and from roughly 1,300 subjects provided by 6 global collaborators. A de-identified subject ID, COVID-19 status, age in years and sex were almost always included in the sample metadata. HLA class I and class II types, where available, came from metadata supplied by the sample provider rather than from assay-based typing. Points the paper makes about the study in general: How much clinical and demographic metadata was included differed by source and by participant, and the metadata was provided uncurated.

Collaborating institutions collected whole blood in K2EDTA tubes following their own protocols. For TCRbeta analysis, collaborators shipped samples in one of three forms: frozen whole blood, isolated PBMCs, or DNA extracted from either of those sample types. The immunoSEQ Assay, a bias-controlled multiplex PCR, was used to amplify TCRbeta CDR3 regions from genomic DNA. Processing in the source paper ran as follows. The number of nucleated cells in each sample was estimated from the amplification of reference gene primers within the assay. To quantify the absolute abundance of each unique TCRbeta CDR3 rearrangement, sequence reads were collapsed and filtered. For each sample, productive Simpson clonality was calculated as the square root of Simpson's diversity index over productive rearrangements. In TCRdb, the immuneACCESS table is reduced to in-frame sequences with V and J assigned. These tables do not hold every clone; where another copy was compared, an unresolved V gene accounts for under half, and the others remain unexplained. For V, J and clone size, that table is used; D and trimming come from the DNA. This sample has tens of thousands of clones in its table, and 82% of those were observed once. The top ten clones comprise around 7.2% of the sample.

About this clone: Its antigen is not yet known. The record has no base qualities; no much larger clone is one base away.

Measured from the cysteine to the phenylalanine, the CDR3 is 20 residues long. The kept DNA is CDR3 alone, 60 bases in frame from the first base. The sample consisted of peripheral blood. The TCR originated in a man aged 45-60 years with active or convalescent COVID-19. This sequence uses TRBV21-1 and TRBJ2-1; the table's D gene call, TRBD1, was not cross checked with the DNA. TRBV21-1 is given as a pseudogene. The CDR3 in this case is CASSKALGQGSPSVFNEQFF. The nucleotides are TGTGCCAGCAGCAAAGCGCTCGGACAGGGGAGCCCGTCCGTCTTCAATGAGCAGTTCTTC.